This T cell receptor (beta chain) was recorded in a study of glioma-infiltrating T cells after dendritic cell vaccination. Sequenced by immunoSEQ multiplex PCR; TCRdb stores in-frame clones only, minus some. Altogether 90,000 to 100,000 clones are present, approximately 80% being singletons, with the ten largest covering around 5.4%. V lost 2 bases to trimming and J lost 7 bases, with 15 bases between them. The CDR3 is made up of 15 amino acids. CDR1 is SNHLY and CDR2 is FYNNEI in the germline V gene. The sequence came from a human donor with glioblastoma. The J gene is TRBJ2-1, the V gene TRBV2; TRBD1 is a possible D gene (5 bases). Sequencing used blood, obtained before dendritic cell vaccination. The CDR3 reads CASSELARVGNEQFF. The CDR3 DNA reads TGTGCCAGCAGTGAATTGGCCAGGGTGGGAAATGAGCAGTTCTTC.